This TCR beta chain was sequenced during a study of blood T cell repertoires in COVID-19. This table comes from immunoSEQ multiplex PCR, and its TCRdb copy is limited to in-frame clones, with some not included. The table shows 100,000 to 120,000 clones, with 81% occurring only once. This CDR3 contains 14 residues. Trimming removed 5 bases from V and 6 bases from J; junction bases left unmatched: 8. The germline CDR1 and CDR2 sequences are MNHEY and SVGAGI. This clonotype was obtained from a middle-aged man with acute or convalescent COVID-19. Source material: peripheral blood. The chain uses TRBV6-5 and TRBJ1-1; the match to TRBD1 covers 8 bases. As DNA, the CDR3 is TGTGCCAGCAGTACGACAGGGGCGAGGGCTGAAGCTTTCTTT. Protein product: CASSTTGARAEAFF.